The 22 T cell receptor beta chains listed next were all sequenced from one sample in a study of cytomegalovirus exposure and HLA in healthy donors. It was with 60 Vbeta and 13 Jbeta primers that the PCR ran. The protocol was immunoSEQ multiplex PCR, while the TCRdb copy is restricted to in-frame clones and leaves out a portion. The data show approximately 150,000 clones, about 68% seen once. Sequencing was done on a sample of PBMCs. The receptors were sampled from a female donor in good health and CMV-seronegative.

The chain links TRBV28 to TRBJ2-3, with 7 bases aligning to TRBD2. With 8 bases clipped from V and 2 bases from J, the junction kept 19 bases outside the gene matches. This CDR3 region has 18 residues. Germline V gives CDR1 MDHEN, CDR2 SYDVKM. CDR3 DNA sequence: TGTGCCAGCTCATTACCCGCCGGCACTAGCGATTCCACAGATACGCAGTATTTT. This encodes CASSLPAGTSDSTDTQYF.

The rearrangement links TRBV4-3 to TRBJ1-2, with a possible D match to TRBD1 (6 bases). V was trimmed by 1 base and J by 4 bases, leaving 16 bases between them. Germline V gene lookup returns CDR1 LGHNA and CDR2 YSLEER. The CDR3 has 16 amino acids. The CDR3 region is CASSQGSGGGVYGYTF. The CDR3 DNA follows: TGCGCCAGCAGCCAAGGCTCCGGAGGGGGGGTCTATGGCTACACCTTC.

The chain joins TRBV6-5 to TRBJ1-5, with 7 bases lining up with TRBD1. The CDR3 is 14 residues long. J lost 6 bases, V lost 4 bases, and 6 bases had no gene match. In germline, CDR1 is MNHEY, CDR2 SVGAGI. The DNA for the CDR3 is TGTGCCAGCAGTTCGACAGGGTTCGGTCAGCCCCAGCATTTT. This translates into CASSSTGFGQPQHF.

J is TRBJ2-7 and V is TRBV28; 11 bases line up with TRBD1. After removal of 4 bases from V and 6 bases from J, the junction contained 2 bases not matched to a gene. CDR3 size: 13 residues. Germline V gene data show CDR1 as MDHEN and CDR2 as SYDVKM. CDR3 loop: CASSWDRGGEQYF. DNA for the CDR3: TGTGCCAGCAGTTGGGACAGGGGGGGCGAGCAGTACTTC.

J is TRBJ2-5 and V is TRBV5-1, with D maybe TRBD1 (7 bases). The tail of the sequence fits TRBJ2-7 better, so the J call may be wrong. Germline V gene data show CDR1 as SGHRS and CDR2 as YFSETQ. This CDR3 comprises 16 residues. This CDR3 is CASSLQGGTVLYEQYF. CDR3 DNA: TGCGCCAGCAGCCTCCAAGGGGGGACAGTATTGTACGAGCAGTACTTC.

The chain has TRBV28 and TRBJ1-4; TRBD1 might be the D (6 bases). Deletions cut 5 bases from V and 8 bases from J, with 9 bases between. Germline assignment: CDR1 MDHEN and CDR2 SYDVKM. There are 12 residues in the CDR3. CDR3 protein: CASSNQGEKLFF. The CDR3 nucleotides are TGTGCCAGCAGTAATCAGGGGGAAAAACTGTTTTTT.

The chain carries TRBV4-3 and TRBJ2-3; TRBD2 matches at 8 bases. CDR1 is LGHNA and CDR2 is YSLEER in the germline V gene. The V and J ends lost 1 base and 3 bases, in that order; junction bases with no gene match: 6. This CDR3 spans 16 amino acids. The CDR3 DNA sequence: TGCGCCAGCAGCCAAGTATTGGCGGGAGGAACAGATACGCAGTATTTT. Protein product: CASSQVLAGGTDTQYF.

The chain links TRBV28 to TRBJ2-7; weak D call: TRBD2 (6 bases). Trimming took 7 bases from V and 0 from J, leaving 16 bases between them. The CDR3 contains 15 residues. CDR1 and CDR2 from the germline V gene are MDHEN and SYDVKM. The CDR3 nucleotides read TGTGCCAGCAAGGCCGGGGGAGTTAACTCCTACGAGCAGTACTTC. It yields the protein CASKAGGVNSYEQYF.

V is TRBV7-9 and J is TRBJ2-3; D is uncertain. CDR1 is SEHNR, CDR2 FQNEAQ, per germline (reference sequence). CDR3 size: 11 residues. Trimming took off 8 bases at V and 2 bases at J, with 5 bases between the two ends. CDR3 DNA: TGTGCCAGCTATTCCACAGATACGCAGTATTTT. The encoded protein is CASYSTDTQYF.

There are many counts of this clone. V usage is TRBV11-2 and J usage is TRBJ2-3; 9 bases are shared with TRBD2. From germline, CDR1 is SGHAT and CDR2 FQNNGV. This CDR3 spans 16 amino acids. Trimming cost V 5 bases and J 1 base; bases outside gene matches: 7. CDR3 residues: CASSGIAGDRTDTQYF. CDR3 nucleotide sequence: TGTGCCAGCAGCGGGATAGCGGGGGACCGCACAGATACGCAGTATTTT.

The chain links TRBV5-6 to TRBJ1-4, with 7 nucleotides matching TRBD1. Germline assignment: CDR1 SGHDT and CDR2 YYEEEE. CDR3 length equals 16 residues. The junction had 7 bases not matched to a gene; V was cut back by 2 bases and J by 3 bases. DNA of the CDR3: TGTGCCAGCAGCTTAAGACAGGGATTGGCTAATGAAAAACTGTTTTTT. This gives the protein CASSLRQGLANEKLFF.

The gene calls are TRBV5-6 and TRBJ1-1; possible D gene TRBD1, 5 bases. With 4 bases removed from V and 4 bases from J, the gap between germline ends came to 11 bases. Germline V CDR1 and CDR2: SGHDT, YYEEEE. The CDR3 extends over 13 amino acids. The CDR3: CASSAGGITEAFF. CDR3 in DNA: TGTGCCAGCAGCGCGGGGGGTATCACTGAAGCTTTCTTT.

V gene TRBV12-1 combines with J gene TRBJ1-2. TRBV12-1 is tagged as a pseudogene. The CDR3 has 14 residues. In nucleotides, the CDR3 is TGTGCCAGCAGCCCAGGACTCTCTAACTATGGCTACACCTTC. Translated, it gives CASSPGLSNYGYTF.

The V gene is TRBV5-1, the J gene TRBJ2-3; maybe TRBD1 (6 bases). Trimming took off 5 bases at V and 6 bases at J, with 19 bases between the two ends. CDR3 size: 15 residues. Germline CDR1 SGHRS, CDR2 YFSETQ. CDR3 loop: CASSLGDRSSDTQYF. The CDR3 bases are TGCGCCAGCAGTCTCGGTGACAGGAGTTCGGATACGCAGTATTTT.

The rearrangement links TRBV5-1 to TRBJ2-1; 12 positions agree with TRBD1. The germline gives CDR1 SGHRS, CDR2 YFSETQ. This CDR3 is 16 amino acids long. V was pared by 0 bases and J by 5 bases, with 3 bases of the junction left unmatched. In nucleotides, the CDR3 is TGCGCCAGCAGCTTGGAGGGACAGGGGGCGGACAATGAGCAGTTCTTC. Translated, it gives CASSLEGQGADNEQFF.

In its sample, this clone was seen a few times. The V and J genes are TRBV7-9 and TRBJ1-1; a possible D gene is TRBD1 (5 bases). Between the trimmed V and J ends, which lost 1 base and 6 bases, there was a span of 18 bases. The CDR3 runs to 16 residues. Germline CDR1 and CDR2: SEHNR and FQNEAQ (reference sequence). The CDR3 DNA is TGTGCCAGCAGCTTAGGGTCGGGGGGACGGGCGGCTGAAGCTTTCTTT. It encodes CASSLGSGGRAAEAFF.

The V call is TRBV6-6, the J call TRBJ2-7, with D perhaps TRBD1 (6 bases). Trimming removed 6 bases from V and 5 bases from J, with 11 bases in between. Germline lookup yields CDR1 MNHNY and CDR2 SVGAGI (reference sequence). The CDR3 loop spans 12 amino acids. The CDR3 is CASRRDIHEQYF. The CDR3 region has the DNA TGTGCCAGCAGACGGGACATCCACGAGCAGTACTTC.

V and J are TRBV5-1 and TRBJ2-3; 10 bases match TRBD2. CDR1 and CDR2 (germline): SGHRS, YFSETQ. This CDR3 is built from 15 residues. V shed 4 bases, J shed 2 bases, and the junction held 4 bases outside the gene matches. CDR3 region: CASSLAGVNTDTQYF. CDR3 sequence (DNA): TGCGCCAGCAGCCTAGCGGGAGTAAACACAGATACGCAGTATTTT.

V usage is TRBV6-5 and J usage is TRBJ2-1; 9 bases agree with TRBD1. Trimming at V came to 4 bases and at J to 3 bases, leaving 4 bases not matched to a gene. CDR3 length: 15 residues. Germline CDR1 and CDR2: MNHEY and SVGAGI. In nucleotides, the CDR3 is TGTGCCAGCAGTTCAGGGACAGGGTTCTACAATGAGCAGTTCTTC. It yields the protein CASSSGTGFYNEQFF.

The chain carries TRBV2 and TRBJ2-1; 11 nucleotides align to TRBD2. The V gene's germline CDR1 is SNHLY and CDR2 FYNNEI. V lost 4 bases and J lost 6; bases outside the gene matches: 5. This CDR3 is built from 15 residues. The CDR3 region is CASSGNSGGGNEQFF. In DNA form, the CDR3 reads TGTGCCAGCAGTGGGAATAGCGGGGGGGGCAATGAGCAGTTCTTC.

The V and J genes are TRBV28 and TRBJ1-4; 9 nucleotides match TRBD1. This CDR3 is built from 16 residues. Germline V lookup: CDR1 MDHEN, CDR2 SYDVKM. V was clipped by 5 bases and J by 8 bases; unmatched bases: 12. The CDR3 nucleotides read TGTGCCAGCAGTCCATCGGGACAGGGCGTGGGCGAAAAACTGTTTTTT. It is translated as CASSPSGQGVGEKLFF.

The CDR3 sequence: CSVVEDRRSYEQYF. The CDR3 DNA sequence: TGCAGCGTTGTTGAGGACAGGCGAAGCTACGAGCAGTACTTC. This chain joins TRBV29-1 and TRBJ2-7; 7 bases map to TRBD1. Per germline, CDR1 SQVTM and CDR2 ANQGSEA. J gave up 3 bases and V 4 bases, and 9 bases lay outside the gene matches. This CDR3 has 14 residues.